The next 10 T cell receptor beta chains were all read from a single sample in a study of T cells in Graves' hyperthyroidism and ophthalmopathy (dated by TCRdb to the late 2010s). The library came from multiplex PCR. Sequencing instrument: Illumina HiSeq 2000. Amplification of TCR beta CDR3 regions was carried out from RNA transcripts. The first round of RT-PCR for the TCR CDR3 was performed with the HTBI primer set and the Qiagen OneStep RT-PCR kit. Through fastp at Q25 and MiXCR, TCRdb rebuilt clones from the public reads, retaining in-frame beta chains. Under each unique CDR3 protein, matching rows form one entry showing the most common genes and DNA. For this sample there are approximately 380,000 distinct CDR3 sequences; around an eighth appear just once. The ten largest make up around 30% of the sample. The source material was blood. Every receptor here comes from a man aged 45-60 years with Graves' ophthalmopathy.

This clonotype has only a few counts. The J gene is TRBJ2-2, the V gene TRBV6-5; D is unresolved. The V end lost 2 bases, the J end lost 1 base, and 8 bases lay between the germline ends. There are 15 residues in the CDR3. CDR1 is MNHEY and CDR2 is SVGAGI in the germline V gene. The CDR3 region is CASSYLWKNTGELFF. CDR3 in DNA: TGTGCCAGCAGTTACCTCTGGAAGAACACCGGGGAGCTGTTTTTT.

The sample holds many counts of this clonotype. CDR3 amino acids: CASSTSFNEQFF. Here the CDR3 DNA reads TGTGCCAGCAGTACATCGTTCAATGAGCAGTTCTTC. The chain employs TRBV12-3 or TRBV12-4 and TRBJ2-1; D is unclear. The CDR3 is 12 amino acids. The V end lost 5 bases, the J end lost 6 bases, and 8 bases lay between the germline ends.

This clonotype appeared many times. J is TRBJ2-5 and V is TRBV7-3; D may match TRBD1 or TRBD2 (6 bases each). Trimming stripped 2 bases from V and 1 base from J, with 14 bases between. The CDR3 runs 16 residues. Germline V CDR1 and CDR2: SGHTA, FQGTGA. The CDR3 DNA reads TGTGCCAGCAGCTTATGGGGCGGGGACACCCAAGAGACCCAGTACTTC. The encoded protein is CASSLWGGDTQETQYF.

This clonotype was seen repeatedly, ten times or more. The chain links TRBV3-1 to TRBJ1-3; D is unclear. This CDR3 spans 15 amino acids. Germline V gene sequence: CDR1 LGHDT, CDR2 YNNKEL (reference sequence). V was clipped by 2 bases and J by 0 bases, with 8 bases between them. DNA of the CDR3: TGTGCCAGCAGCCAACCCAGCCTCTCTGGAAACACCATATATTTT. It yields the protein CASSQPSLSGNTIYF.

This clonotype was picked up many times. The chain recombines TRBV11-3 with TRBJ2-1, with 10 bases fitting TRBD2. CDR3 length equals 17 residues. V gave up 0 bases and J gave up 5 bases; unmatched junction bases: 7. In germline, CDR1 is SGHNT, CDR2 YENEEA. The CDR3 DNA reads TGTGCCAGCAGCTTAGATGTCCTAGCGGGAGTACACAATGAGCAGTTCTTC. Translation: CASSLDVLAGVHNEQFF.

As concerns this clonotype: This sequence may be a read error, since a much larger clone differs from it by one base. The rearrangement uses TRBV28 and TRBJ1-4, with 9 bases fitting TRBD1. Germline CDR1 is MDHEN and CDR2 is SYDVKM. This CDR3 region has 14 residues. CDR3 bases: TGTGCCAGCAGTGCGGGACAGGGACAAGGAAAACTGTCTTTT. Amino acid sequence: CASSAGQGQGKLSF.

J is TRBJ2-1 and V is TRBV29-1; D gene unclear. This CDR3 spans 14 amino acids. From germline, CDR1 is SQVTM and CDR2 ANQGSEA. The ends were cut back, 1 base at V and 0 bases at J, with 7 bases in the middle. This CDR3 reads CSVEADSSYNEQFF. Here the CDR3 DNA reads TGCAGCGTTGAAGCAGATAGCTCCTACAATGAGCAGTTCTTC.

Ten or more counts support this clonotype. This chain uses TRBV12-3 or TRBV12-4 with TRBJ1-2; D is unclear. This CDR3 contains 13 residues. The V and J ends lost 5 bases and 0 bases respectively, with 7 bases between them. CDR3 loop: CASSRHANYGYTF. The DNA of the CDR3 is TGTGCCAGCAGTCGCCACGCTAACTATGGCTACACCTTC.

The CDR3 reads CAWSVRPKLASPSFF. The CDR3 coding sequence is TGTGCCTGGAGTGTACGGCCCAAACTAGCGTCCCCCTCGTTCTTC. This chain joins TRBV30 and TRBJ2-1; 7 bases are a match to TRBD2. Per the germline V gene, CDR1 is GTSNPN and CDR2 is SVGIG (reference sequence). CDR3 length: 15 residues. The V segment lost 0 bases and the J segment 15 bases; nucleotides outside the gene matches: 17.

This clonotype has a count of ten or more. The gene calls are TRBV11-3 and TRBJ2-1; 8 nucleotides agree with TRBD2. This CDR3 has 14 amino acids. V lost 5 bases and J lost 10; bases outside the gene matches: 10. CDR1 and CDR2 from the germline V gene are SGHNT and YENEEA. The CDR3 loop reads CASSGDTSGREQFF. CDR3 sequence (DNA): TGTGCCAGCAGCGGGGATACTAGCGGCAGAGAGCAGTTCTTC.